Listed below are T cell receptor beta chains from one sample, sequenced in a study of T cell responses to AZD1222 COVID-19 vaccine. Sequencing used immunoSEQ multiplex PCR; TCRdb keeps in-frame clones, though not all of them. The sample lists over 120,000 clones; approximately 85% were seen once. The source was peripheral blood, collected on day 0 of AZD1222 vaccination. Source of these receptors: an adult in good health. The CDR3 runs from the conserved cysteine through the conserved F or W. The D gene is left open where the match is weak. Clone size, where shown, is once, few, many, or a class for clones that have expanded.

TRBJ2-1 | . | TRBV24-1 | . | CATAGISSYNEQFF | TGTGCCACCGCAGGGATAAGCTCCTACAATGAGCAGTTCTTC
TRBJ1-1 | TRBD1 | TRBV6-4 | . | CASSRHGTGDTEAFF | TGTGCCAGCAGTCGACACGGGACAGGGGACACTGAAGCTTTCTTT
TRBJ1-4 | . | TRBV10-3 | . | CAISDRATNEKLFF | TGTGCCATCAGTGACCGGGCCACTAATGAAAAACTGTTTTTT
TRBJ1-2 | . | TRBV7-9 | . | CASSLEQGRGYTF | TGTGCCAGCAGCTTAGAGCAGGGTCGCGGCTACACCTTC
TRBJ2-1 | . | TRBV19 | . | CASSDRAAGALDEQFF | TGTGCCAGTAGCGACAGAGCGGCGGGGGCCCTCGATGAGCAGTTCTTC
TRBJ2-3 | . | TRBV5-6 | . | CASSSPPDTQYF | TGTGCCAGCAGCTCACCGCCTGATACGCAGTATTTT
TRBJ1-2 | . | TRBV11-3 | . | CASSQSGTYGYTF | TGTGCCAGCAGTCAAAGTGGAACCTATGGCTACACCTTC
TRBJ2-3 | . | TRBV28 | . | CASSLPPGNADTQYF | TGTGCCAGCAGTTTACCCCCTGGGAATGCAGATACGCAGTATTTT
TRBJ1-2 | TRBD1 | TRBV7-8 | . | CATSPRDSLINYGYTF | TGTGCCACCTCACCGCGGGACAGCCTCATTAACTATGGCTACACCTTC
TRBJ1-1 | . | TRBV6-5 | . | CASSYSHTEAFF | TGTGCCAGCAGTTACTCTCACACTGAAGCTTTCTTT
TRBJ1-1 | . | TRBV10-1 | . | CASSESTGGRNTEAFF | TGCGCCAGCAGTGAGTCGACAGGAGGTAGGAACACTGAAGCTTTCTTT
TRBJ1-5 | . | TRBV10-1 | . | CASSVSRDQPQHF | TGCGCCAGCAGTGTGTCGAGGGATCAGCCCCAGCATTTT
TRBJ1-2 | TRBD1 | TRBV19 | few | CASSIGTGLYGYTF | TGTGCCAGTAGTATTGGGACAGGCCTCTATGGCTACACCTTC
TRBJ1-2 | . | TRBV19 | . | CASTGSTNNYGYTF | TGTGCCAGTACGGGCAGCACCAATAACTATGGCTACACCTTC
TRBJ2-3 | TRBD2 | TRBV6-5 | once | CASNPFLVAGDTQYF | TGTGCCAGCAACCCTTTTCTTGTAGCGGGAGATACGCAGTATTTT
TRBJ2-7 | . | TRBV7-9 | . | CASSPRLAYSYEQYF | TGTGCCAGCAGCCCCCGTCTAGCGTACTCCTACGAGCAGTACTTC
TRBJ2-1 | . | TRBV6-2/TRBV6-3 | . | CASSYSFYNEQFF | TGTGCCAGCAGTTACTCTTTCTACAATGAGCAGTTCTTC
TRBJ1-5 | . | TRBV7-8 | . | CASSLEGNGRGINQPQHF | TGTGCCAGCAGCTTAGAGGGGAACGGCAGGGGAATCAATCAGCCCCAGCATTTT
TRBJ2-5 | TRBD2 | TRBV7-2 | . | CASSFSGVETQYF | TGTGCCAGCAGCTTTAGCGGGGTCGAGACCCAGTACTTC
TRBJ1-4 | . | TRBV18 | . | CASSPGATNEKLFF | TGTGCCAGCTCACCCGGGGCCACTAATGAAAAACTGTTTTTT
TRBJ2-3 | . | TRBV6-6 | . | CASSSRTSTDTQYF | TGTGCCAGCAGTTCACGGACTAGCACAGATACGCAGTATTTT
TRBJ2-2 | . | TRBV5-1 | . | CASSLAAELFF | TGCGCCAGCAGCTTGGCGGCGGAGCTATTTTTT
TRBJ1-1 | . | TRBV7-8 | . | CASSLGANTEAFF | TGTGCCAGCAGCTTAGGGGCGAACACTGAAGCTTTCTTT
TRBJ2-6 | . | TRBV2 | once | CASTREGAGANVLTF | TGTGCCAGCACCCGAGAGGGCGCTGGGGCCAACGTCCTGACTTTC
TRBJ2-2 | TRBD2 | TRBV11-2 | . | CASSSGTRTTGELFF | TGTGCCAGCAGCTCCGGGACTAGGACCACCGGGGAGCTGTTTTTT
TRBJ1-1 | TRBD1 | TRBV28 | . | CASSWVTGVGDTEAFF | TGTGCCAGCAGTTGGGTGACAGGGGTGGGAGACACTGAAGCTTTCTTT
TRBJ1-1 | . | TRBV15 | . | CAISWGRTTEAFF | TGTGCCATTAGTTGGGGTCGGACCACTGAAGCTTTCTTT
TRBJ2-6 | . | TRBV24-1 | . | CATSDSGDTLSGANVLTF | TGTGCCACCAGTGATTCCGGTGACACCCTCTCTGGGGCCAACGTCCTGACTTTC
TRBJ2-4 | . | TRBV19 | . | CASSSAQWVAKNIQYF | TGTGCCAGTAGTAGCGCCCAGTGGGTAGCCAAAAACATTCAGTACTTC
TRBJ2-1 | . | TRBV10-3 | . | CAPGGYNEQFF | TGTGCCCCCGGCGGGTACAATGAGCAGTTCTTC
TRBJ1-1 | . | TRBV30 | . | CAWTWGGEAFF | TGTGCCTGGACCTGGGGGGGTGAAGCTTTCTTT
TRBJ1-4 | . | TRBV7-9 | . | CASSSPSGATNEKLFF | TGTGCCAGCAGCTCCCCCTCTGGGGCAACTAATGAAAAACTGTTTTTT
TRBJ1-6 | . | TRBV19 | . | CASSIARAYNSPLHF | TGTGCCAGTAGTATAGCTCGGGCCTATAATTCACCCCTCCACTTT
TRBJ2-7 | TRBD2 | TRBV10-1 | . | CASGSGGAVDEQYF | TGCGCCAGCGGTAGCGGGGGGGCCGTCGACGAGCAGTACTTC
TRBJ2-3 | TRBD2 | TRBV7-2 | . | CASSPRKPGGDTQYF | TGTGCCAGCAGCCCCAGGAAGCCGGGGGGAGATACGCAGTATTTT
TRBJ2-5 | TRBD2 | TRBV24-1 | . | CATATSGAQETQYF | TGTGCCACCGCGACTAGCGGGGCTCAAGAGACCCAGTACTTC
TRBJ2-7 | . | TRBV6-4 | few | CASSETPYGEQYF | TGTGCCAGCAGTGAGACTCCCTACGGCGAGCAGTACTTC
TRBJ1-4 | TRBD1 | TRBV18 | . | CASSLRGQRATNEKLFF | TGTGCCAGCTCCCTTCGGGGACAGAGAGCAACTAATGAAAAACTGTTTTTT
TRBJ1-2 | . | TRBV30 | few | CAWWPSRDGYTF | TGTGCCTGGTGGCCTTCCAGAGATGGCTACACCTTC
TRBJ2-5 | TRBD2 | TRBV7-7 | . | CASSLGDYDGETQYF | TGTGCTAGCAGCTTAGGGGACTACGACGGAGAGACCCAGTACTTC
TRBJ1-4 | . | TRBV18 | . | CASCRWDPNSEKLFF | TGTGCCAGCTGCCGCTGGGATCCAAATTCGGAAAAACTGTTTTTT
TRBJ2-4 | TRBD2 | TRBV3-1/TRBV3-2 | . | CASSQDWSGEDIQYF | TGTGCCAGCAGCCAAGATTGGAGCGGGGAGGACATTCAGTACTTC
TRBJ1-3 | . | TRBV21-1 | . | CASSKGPGSRNTIYF | TGTGCCAGCAGCAAAGGACCGGGTAGTAGAAACACCATATATTTT
TRBJ1-1 | . | TRBV7-9 | . | CASSIRDSAEAFF | TGTGCCAGCAGTATTCGCGACTCCGCTGAAGCTTTCTTT
TRBJ2-5 | TRBD1 | TRBV9 | . | CASSVGTGNVGETQYF | TGTGCCAGCAGCGTAGGGACAGGGAACGTTGGAGAGACCCAGTACTTC
TRBJ2-3 | . | TRBV27 | few | CASSFGVSSTDTQYF | TGTGCCAGCAGTTTTGGCGTCTCTAGCACAGATACGCAGTATTTT
TRBJ2-1 | . | TRBV19 | . | CASSISPAGLVNNEQFF | TGTGCCAGTAGTATAAGTCCTGCGGGACTTGTGAACAATGAGCAGTTCTTC
TRBJ2-1 | TRBD2 | TRBV3-1/TRBV3-2 | . | CASSKGLFYNEQFF | TGTGCCAGCAGCAAGGGACTATTCTACAATGAGCAGTTCTTC
TRBJ1-5 | . | TRBV9 | . | CASSVYDRSDQPQHF | TGTGCCAGCAGCGTATACGACAGGTCCGATCAGCCCCAGCATTTT
TRBJ2-7 | TRBD1 | TRBV5-1 | once | CASSLWTGSYEQYF | TGCGCCAGCAGCTTGTGGACAGGTTCATACGAGCAGTACTTC
TRBJ1-1 | TRBD1 | TRBV7-6 | . | CASSIERQGAAFF | TGTGCCAGCAGCATTGAGAGACAGGGAGCAGCTTTCTTT
TRBJ1-6 | . | TRBV9 | . | CASSQGGLNSPLHF | TGTGCCAGCAGTCAAGGGGGGTTGAACTCACCCCTCCACTTT
TRBJ2-7 | . | TRBV5-1 | few | CASSSPSGASSYEQYF | TGCGCCAGCAGCTCACCCTCTGGGGCGAGCTCCTACGAGCAGTACTTC